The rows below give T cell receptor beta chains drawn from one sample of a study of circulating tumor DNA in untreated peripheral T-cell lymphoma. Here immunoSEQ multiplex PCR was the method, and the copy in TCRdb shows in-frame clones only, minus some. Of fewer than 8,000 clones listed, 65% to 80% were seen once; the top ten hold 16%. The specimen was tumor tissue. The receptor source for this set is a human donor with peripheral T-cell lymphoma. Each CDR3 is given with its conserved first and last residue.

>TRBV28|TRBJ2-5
CASSPTTGGQETQYF
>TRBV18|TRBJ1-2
CASSPPNRAGYGYTF
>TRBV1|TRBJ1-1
CAGKDLMGGPNTEAFF
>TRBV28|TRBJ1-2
CASRTFMGQGSLGYGYTF
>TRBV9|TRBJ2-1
CASSGTANYNEQFF
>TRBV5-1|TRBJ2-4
CASSLAGGENIQYF
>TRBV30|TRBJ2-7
CAWGISYEQYF
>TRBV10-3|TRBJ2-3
CAISESDFEVQYF
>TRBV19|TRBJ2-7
CASSIIWGFSYEQYF
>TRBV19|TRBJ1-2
CASTGVSASNYGYTF
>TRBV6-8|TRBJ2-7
CASRAGARGEQYF
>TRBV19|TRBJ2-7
CASSSSGGAEEQYF
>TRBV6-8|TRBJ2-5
CASSLGTAPGETQYF
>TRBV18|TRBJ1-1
CASSPSGTGNTEAFF
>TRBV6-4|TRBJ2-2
CASLVAGSGELFF
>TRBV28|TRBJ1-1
CASSLSDRGAFF
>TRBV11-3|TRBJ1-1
CASSLDPGNLDTEAFF
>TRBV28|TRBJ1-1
CASSRRVNTEAFF
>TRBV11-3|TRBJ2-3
CASSLVSSGSLTDTQYF
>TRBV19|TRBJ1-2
CASSEDRYYGYTF
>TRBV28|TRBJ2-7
CASSLPLGAYEQYF
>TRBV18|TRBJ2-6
CASSRGSPGANVLTF
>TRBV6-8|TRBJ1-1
CASSNSLGVIGAFF
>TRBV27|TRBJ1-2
CASSLAGRSYGYTF
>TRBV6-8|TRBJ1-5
CASNEGINQPQHF
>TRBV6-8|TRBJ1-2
CATTKQGDYGYTF
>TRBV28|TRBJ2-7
CASSSGTGSYEQYF
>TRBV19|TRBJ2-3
CASSRSRESTDTQYF
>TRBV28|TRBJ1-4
CASSFLRGTNEKLFF
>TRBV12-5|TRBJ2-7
CARSGKIGEQYF
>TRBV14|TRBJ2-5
CASSHWGPSYQETQYF
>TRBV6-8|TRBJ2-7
CASGGQPSYEQYF
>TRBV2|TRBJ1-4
CASNPGTVNEKLFF
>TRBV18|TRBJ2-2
CASSPSPGLAGRGGVGTGELFF
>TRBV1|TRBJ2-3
CASSQGGASGRGTQYF
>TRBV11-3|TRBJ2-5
CASSLIRARETQYF
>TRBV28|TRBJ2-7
CASSAMRDSPYEQYF
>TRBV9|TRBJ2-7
CASSGNARSYEQYF
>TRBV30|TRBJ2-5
CAWSAREGSQYF
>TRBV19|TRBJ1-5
CATTEGGGLGNQPQHF
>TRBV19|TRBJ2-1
CASSPPRPGLAVDEQFF
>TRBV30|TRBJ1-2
CAWSPTPAHGYTF
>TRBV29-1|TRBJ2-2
CSAAPGTGELFF
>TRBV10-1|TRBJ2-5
CASSEFQRERKETQYF
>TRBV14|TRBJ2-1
CASSQVKPGLRHNEQFF
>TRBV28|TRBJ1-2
CASSKNTGVKSYGYTF
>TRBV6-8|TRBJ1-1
CASRKTNTEAFF
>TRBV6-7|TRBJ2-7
CASSEAGAELGEQYF
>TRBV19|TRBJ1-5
CASRGGQSVHQPQHF
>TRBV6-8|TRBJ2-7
CASLEIGGTHSYEQYF
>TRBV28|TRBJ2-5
CASSPVSGQETQYF
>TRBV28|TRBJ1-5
CASSLTSGNNQPQHF
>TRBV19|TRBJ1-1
CASSIKGAEAFF
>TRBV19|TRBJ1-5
CATGAGSNQPQHF
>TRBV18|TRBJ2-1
CASSPAGFNEQFF
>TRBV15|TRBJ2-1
CATSRRTSGSDEQFF
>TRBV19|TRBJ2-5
CASSPGFRETQYF
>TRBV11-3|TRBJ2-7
CASRTWDRGQYEQYF
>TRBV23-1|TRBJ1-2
CASRISTGGSNGYTF
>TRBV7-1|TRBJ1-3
CASSIGSGNTIYF